The 3 T cell receptor beta chains presented below share a single source sample, sequenced in a study of T cells in Graves' hyperthyroidism and ophthalmopathy. Template material for amplifying TCR beta CDR3 regions consisted of RNA transcripts. TCR CDR3 regions were first amplified by RT-PCR with HTBI primers. TCRdb re-derived calls from the multiplex PCR reads in MiXCR, one entry per CDR3 protein. The sample has about 610,000 distinct CDR3 sequences; roughly 15% are singletons. Sequencing used blood. The receptors originated from a woman between 40 and 50 years old with Graves' ophthalmopathy.

This clonotype showed up many times. The gene calls are TRBV18 and TRBJ2-7, with D hard to call. Germline V gives CDR1 KGHSH, CDR2 LQKENI. Trimming pared 1 base from V and 5 bases from J, leaving 9 bases between. This CDR3 comprises 13 residues. CDR3 sequence (DNA): TGTGCCAGCTCACCACAGGAATGGGACGAGCAGTACTTC. It translates to CASSPQEWDEQYF.

In its sample, this clonotype was seen many times. The rearrangement joins TRBV6-1 to TRBJ1-1; no firm D call. This CDR3 has 13 amino acids. Germline loops: CDR1 MNHNS, CDR2 SASEGT. Trimming left V 7 bases short and J 1 base short, with 10 bases between. The CDR3 spells CASTLLGNTEAFF. CDR3 nucleotide sequence: TGTGCCAGCACACTATTGGGGAACACTGAAGCTTTCTTT.

Ten or more counts support this clonotype. CDR3 DNA: TGTGCCAGCAGTTTACGGATACGACAGGGTGGGTCCTACGAGCAGTACTTC. Residues: CASSLRIRQGGSYEQYF. The chain links TRBV27 to TRBJ2-7; 7 nucleotides agree with TRBD1. CDR3 size: 17 residues. V was clipped by 2 bases and J by 1 base; unmatched bases: 11. Germline values: CDR1 MNHEY, CDR2 SMNVEV (reference sequence).